These T cell receptor beta chains were read from a single sample in a study of cytomegalovirus exposure and HLA in healthy donors. Here immunoSEQ multiplex PCR was the method, and the copy in TCRdb shows in-frame clones only, minus some. The sample consists of 200,000 or so clones, more than 65% of them appearing once. Input material: PBMCs. These receptors were taken from a woman younger than 45 in good health and CMV-seropositive. Both conserved end residues are trimmed from each CDR3.

j_call: TRBJ2-7; v_call: TRBV6-1; cdr3_aa: ASSEKSLVPYEQY
j_call: TRBJ2-5; v_call: TRBV7-7; cdr3_aa: ASSQRLAGDTETQY
j_call: TRBJ1-2; v_call: TRBV6-1; cdr3_aa: ASTGLMGGIGGYT
j_call: TRBJ1-2; v_call: TRBV2; cdr3_aa: ASSDPGQASNYGYT
j_call: TRBJ1-1; v_call: TRBV5-1; cdr3_aa: ASSLDGTSNTEAF
j_call: TRBJ1-2; v_call: TRBV2; cdr3_aa: ASSEIQISYGYT
j_call: TRBJ1-4; v_call: TRBV13; cdr3_aa: ASSPSAGEKLF
j_call: TRBJ1-1; v_call: TRBV25-1; cdr3_aa: ASSETGYTEAF
j_call: TRBJ2-6; v_call: TRBV30; cdr3_aa: AWSEQYSGANVLT
j_call: TRBJ2-2; v_call: TRBV5-1; cdr3_aa: ASSPGQGADTGELF
j_call: TRBJ1-2; v_call: TRBV5-4; cdr3_aa: ASSATGTGNYGYT
j_call: TRBJ2-2; v_call: TRBV7-9; cdr3_aa: ASSFGEHGELF
j_call: TRBJ1-4; v_call: TRBV30; cdr3_aa: AWRPGTGAYNEKLF
j_call: TRBJ2-1; v_call: TRBV5-1; cdr3_aa: ATGKAGNEQF
j_call: TRBJ1-2; v_call: TRBV27; cdr3_aa: ASRASSDGYT
j_call: TRBJ1-5; v_call: TRBV28; cdr3_aa: ASIRDTNSNQPQH
j_call: TRBJ2-2; v_call: TRBV25-1; cdr3_aa: ASSTRDRGYGELF
j_call: TRBJ1-5; v_call: TRBV28; cdr3_aa: AIGQPNQPQH
j_call: TRBJ2-3; v_call: TRBV18; cdr3_aa: ASSQLSGTDTQY
j_call: TRBJ1-2; v_call: TRBV27; cdr3_aa: ASRLEGGGYT